Listed below are T cell receptor beta chains from one sample, sequenced in a study of cytomegalovirus exposure and HLA in healthy donors. Only in-frame clones appear in the TCRdb table, and some are missing; sequencing was by immunoSEQ multiplex PCR. The sample records some 99,000 clones, about 70% being singletons. The sample was PBMCs. These receptor sequences come from a female donor in good health and CMV-seronegative. CDR3s include the opening cysteine and the closing phenylalanine or tryptophan. The D gene is left open where the match is weak. The listing skips clone size in some rows; elsewhere it reads once, few, many or a size class.

J: TRBJ1-1; size: NA; D: TRBD1; V: TRBV7-2; DNA: TGTGCCAGCAGCCCCCCGGGACAGATCATGAACACTGAAGCTTTCTTT; CDR3: CASSPPGQIMNTEAFF
J: TRBJ2-1; size: NA; D: NA; V: TRBV2; DNA: TGTGCCAGCAGTGCCGCCTACAATGAGCAGTTCTTC; CDR3: CASSAAYNEQFF
J: TRBJ1-2; size: NA; D: NA; V: TRBV6-1; DNA: TGTGCCAGCAGTGAAGTTCGAAGGAGTAACTATGGCTACACCTTC; CDR3: CASSEVRRSNYGYTF
J: TRBJ2-1; size: NA; D: NA; V: TRBV5-1; DNA: TGCGCCAGCAGCCCAGGAGGAGCGGCCTCCTACAATGAGCAGTTCTTC; CDR3: CASSPGGAASYNEQFF
J: TRBJ1-6; size: NA; D: NA; V: TRBV9; DNA: TGTGCCAGCAGCGTAGGGCAGGGGAACGGTTCACCCCTCCACTTT; CDR3: CASSVGQGNGSPLHF
J: TRBJ2-7; size: NA; D: TRBD2; V: TRBV28; DNA: TGTGCCAGCCAGACTAGCGGGCGAACCTACGAGCAGTACTTC; CDR3: CASQTSGRTYEQYF
J: TRBJ2-7; size: NA; D: NA; V: TRBV5-6; DNA: TGTGCCAGCAGCTTGTTGGTCGGGAGCTCCTACGAGCAGTACTTC; CDR3: CASSLLVGSSYEQYF
J: TRBJ2-7; size: NA; D: TRBD2; V: TRBV27; DNA: TGTGCCAGCAGTCCTCGGACTAGCGCAACCTACGAGCAGTACTTC; CDR3: CASSPRTSATYEQYF
J: TRBJ2-5; size: NA; D: TRBD2; V: TRBV15; DNA: TGTGCCACCAGCAGAGATCCTGAAACCCCCGGGACTAGCGGGATGCAAGAGACCCAGTACTTC; CDR3: CATSRDPETPGTSGMQETQYF
J: TRBJ2-5; size: NA; D: TRBD2; V: TRBV6-5; DNA: TGTGCCAGCAGTTACACGGGACTACAAGAGACCCAGTACTTC; CDR3: CASSYTGLQETQYF
J: TRBJ1-1; size: NA; D: NA; V: TRBV7-2; DNA: TGTGCCAGCAGCTTAGGAAGGGGAATGAACACTGAAGCTTTCTTT; CDR3: CASSLGRGMNTEAFF
J: TRBJ2-5; size: once; D: NA; V: TRBV4-1; DNA: TGCGCCAGCAGCCTCGATAGGGGGTCCCAAGAGACCCAGTACTTC; CDR3: CASSLDRGSQETQYF
J: TRBJ2-7; size: few; D: TRBD1; V: TRBV6-1; DNA: TGTGCCAGCACCCAAATTCGGGACAGCTACGAGCAGTACTTC; CDR3: CASTQIRDSYEQYF
J: TRBJ2-3; size: NA; D: NA; V: TRBV4-1; DNA: TGCGCCAGCAGCCAAGGAACAGGGAGCACAGATACGCAGTATTTT; CDR3: CASSQGTGSTDTQYF
J: TRBJ2-2; size: NA; D: TRBD1; V: TRBV2; DNA: TGTGCCAGCAGTGGACCCGACAGGGCGAACACCGGGGAGCTGTTTTTT; CDR3: CASSGPDRANTGELFF
J: TRBJ2-1; size: NA; D: NA; V: TRBV4-1; DNA: TGCGCCAGCAGCCAAGTGGCTAGTTCGGGTGAGCAGTTCTTC; CDR3: CASSQVASSGEQFF